This T cell receptor (beta chain) was sequenced for a study of Graves' ophthalmopathy and Graves' hyperthyroidism. In the study overall: Peripheral blood was obtained at first diagnosis, ahead of any treatment.

Whole-study findings and limits: In separating ophthalmopathy from stable hyperthyroidism, a 13-signature model achieved nearly 90% sensitivity and around 80% specificity.

From germline, CDR1 is SGHNT and CDR2 YENEEA. The CDR3 has 13 residues. V was clipped by 6 bases and J by 5 bases, with 8 bases between them. As the template, RNA transcripts were used to amplify TCR beta CDR3 regions. The authors performed first-round RT-PCR with HTBI primers and then a second-round multiplex PCR. MiXCR, applied by TCRdb to the multiplex PCR reads, yields one record per CDR3 protein. The data show 450,000 or so distinct CDR3 sequences, with 13% to 15% seen just once and 9.8% held by the top ten. This clonotype was seen many times. Its antigen is unknown. This clonotype originated in a woman aged 25 to 39 with Graves' ophthalmopathy. The sample comprised blood. V gene TRBV11-3 combines with J gene TRBJ1-6, with unresolved D. CDR3 sequence (DNA): TGTGCCAGCAGGCCCTCTAATAATTCACCCCTCCACTTT. Translation gives CASRPSNNSPLHF.